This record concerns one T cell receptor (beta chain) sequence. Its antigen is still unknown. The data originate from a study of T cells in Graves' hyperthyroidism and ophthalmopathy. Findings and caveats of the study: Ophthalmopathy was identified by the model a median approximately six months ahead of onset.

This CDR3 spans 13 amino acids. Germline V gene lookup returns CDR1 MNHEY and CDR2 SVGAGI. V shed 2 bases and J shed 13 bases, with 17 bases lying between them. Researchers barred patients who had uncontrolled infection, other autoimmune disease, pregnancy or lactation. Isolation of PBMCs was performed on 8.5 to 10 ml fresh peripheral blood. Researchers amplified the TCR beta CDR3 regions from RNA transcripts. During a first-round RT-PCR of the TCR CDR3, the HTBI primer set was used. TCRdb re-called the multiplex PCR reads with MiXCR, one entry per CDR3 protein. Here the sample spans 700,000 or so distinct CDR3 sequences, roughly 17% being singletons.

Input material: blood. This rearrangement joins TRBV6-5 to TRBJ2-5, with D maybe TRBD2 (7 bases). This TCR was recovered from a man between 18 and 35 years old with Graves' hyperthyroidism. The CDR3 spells CASSYTGGQPLYF. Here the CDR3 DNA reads TGTGCCAGCAGTTACACCGGGGGGCAACCTTTGTACTTC.